Sequencing of this T cell receptor beta chain was carried out in a study of response to subunit inactivated influenza vaccine. TCRdb called the RT-PCR reads again in MiXCR, with one record for every CDR3 protein. The sample holds over 750,000 distinct CDR3 sequences, approximately 21% seen once. V lost 0 bases to trimming and J lost 6 bases, with 6 bases between them. This CDR3 region has 13 residues. Germline V gives CDR1 SGHTA, CDR2 FQGNSA. General study results and limits: The study's authors posited that every seasonal influenza vaccination enlists few new T cells.

This clonotype has a count of ten or more. The antigen is unknown. The origin of this receptor is a man aged 45 to 65 who received an inactivated influenza vaccine. The rearrangement links TRBV7-2 to TRBJ1-5; D unresolved. Sequenced material: PBMCs from blood, taken about 5 days after vaccination. The CDR3 loop reads CASSLAGSQPQHF. CDR3 nucleotide sequence: TGTGCCAGCAGCTTAGCCGGGAGTCAGCCCCAGCATTTT.